This T cell receptor beta chain was captured by sequencing in a study of blood T cell repertoires in COVID-19. Study background: Acute and convalescent COVID-19 samples came from the United States, Italy and Spain. The analysed material was cDNA or gDNA that came from T cells, B-cell-depleted T cells, or PBMCs.

Per germline, CDR1 KGHDR and CDR2 SFDVKD. The CDR3 extends over 13 amino acids. The ends were cut back, 3 bases at V and 7 bases at J, with 8 bases in the middle. Authors' data handling: For nucleated cells, counts were estimated from reference gene primer amplification. Sequenced by immunoSEQ multiplex PCR; TCRdb stores in-frame clones only, minus some. V, J and clone size were drawn from that table, and D and trimming were deduced from the DNA. The repertoire holds fewer than 250,000 clones, with about nine tenths as singletons. The clonotype was recovered from a man between 65 and 80 years old with acute or convalescent COVID-19. The source material was peripheral blood. The V gene is TRBV24-1, the J gene TRBJ2-2; D possibly corresponds to TRBD1 (5 bases). The CDR3 DNA is TGTGCCACCAGTGATGCAGGGTTCGGGGAGCTGTTTTTT. Its translation is CATSDAGFGELFF.